Listed below are T cell receptor beta chains from one sample, sequenced in a study of vaccination and CD4 T cells after COVID-19. A single record per CDR3 protein comes from TCRdb applying MiXCR to the PCR reads. The sample contains about 24,000 distinct CDR3 sequences, around 62% of which appear only once. These TCRs are of unknown antigen specificity. The specimen sequenced was CD4+ T cells from blood, cultured in vitro. The receptor source for this set is a human donor who had recovered from COVID-19. CDR3s leave out the opening cysteine and the closing phenylalanine or tryptophan. Each record gives: J gene, CDR3 length, V gene, D gene, CDR3 protein. A D gene is named only where the DNA matches it firmly.

j_call: TRBJ2-1; cdr3_length: 18; v_call: TRBV12-5; d_call: TRBD2; cdr3_aa: ASGYASGLAGGNSYNEQF
j_call: TRBJ2-7; cdr3_length: 12; v_call: TRBV10-3; d_call: TRBD1; cdr3_aa: AISDHDRANEQY
j_call: TRBJ2-7; cdr3_length: 9; v_call: TRBV20-1; d_call: TRBD2; cdr3_aa: SAPAGYEQY
j_call: TRBJ1-1; cdr3_length: 10; v_call: TRBV20-1; d_call: .; cdr3_aa: SARSPGTEAF
j_call: TRBJ1-2; cdr3_length: 12; v_call: TRBV7-2; d_call: .; cdr3_aa: ASSSYQPQYGYT
j_call: TRBJ1-4; cdr3_length: 13; v_call: TRBV20-1; d_call: .; cdr3_aa: SAPSDDRFGEKLF
j_call: TRBJ2-7; cdr3_length: 12; v_call: TRBV20-1; d_call: .; cdr3_aa: SARGTHLSYGQY
j_call: TRBJ1-2; cdr3_length: 8; v_call: TRBV25-1; d_call: .; cdr3_aa: ASSDRGYT
j_call: TRBJ2-7; cdr3_length: 10; v_call: TRBV10-2; d_call: .; cdr3_aa: ASTPAGDEQY
j_call: TRBJ2-5; cdr3_length: 13; v_call: TRBV7-8; d_call: .; cdr3_aa: ASSARGPSGETQY
j_call: TRBJ2-1; cdr3_length: 12; v_call: TRBV29-1; d_call: TRBD2; cdr3_aa: SVLSGSSYNEQF
j_call: TRBJ2-7; cdr3_length: 12; v_call: TRBV10-1; d_call: TRBD2; cdr3_aa: ARRERELRYEQY
j_call: TRBJ1-1; cdr3_length: 12; v_call: TRBV7-2; d_call: .; cdr3_aa: ASSLDWGATEAF
j_call: TRBJ1-5; cdr3_length: 14; v_call: TRBV4-1; d_call: TRBD1; cdr3_aa: ASSPGQGDSNQPQH
j_call: TRBJ1-6; cdr3_length: 12; v_call: TRBV2; d_call: .; cdr3_aa: ASSERRSNSPLH
j_call: TRBJ1-2; cdr3_length: 11; v_call: TRBV20-1; d_call: TRBD1; cdr3_aa: SASTGEGYGYT
j_call: TRBJ1-1; cdr3_length: 13; v_call: TRBV19; d_call: .; cdr3_aa: ASSMALWVNTEAF
j_call: TRBJ2-3; cdr3_length: 12; v_call: TRBV5-8; d_call: .; cdr3_aa: ASSFFGGMDTQY
j_call: TRBJ1-1; cdr3_length: 13; v_call: TRBV20-1; d_call: TRBD1; cdr3_aa: SARDRQGGSTEAF
j_call: TRBJ1-1; cdr3_length: 10; v_call: TRBV6-1; d_call: .; cdr3_aa: ASRGGRTEAF
j_call: TRBJ2-7; cdr3_length: 14; v_call: TRBV12-5; d_call: TRBD2; cdr3_aa: ASGLGLAGPSEEQY
j_call: TRBJ1-1; cdr3_length: 17; v_call: TRBV7-9; d_call: .; cdr3_aa: ASSHEIDWDATMNTEAF
j_call: TRBJ2-5; cdr3_length: 13; v_call: TRBV19; d_call: .; cdr3_aa: ASRRGSAHQETQY
j_call: TRBJ1-2; cdr3_length: 11; v_call: TRBV11-2; d_call: .; cdr3_aa: ASSLDRRNGYT
j_call: TRBJ1-1; cdr3_length: 12; v_call: TRBV7-9; d_call: .; cdr3_aa: ASSLGLLNTEAF
j_call: TRBJ2-5; cdr3_length: 13; v_call: TRBV6-2/TRBV6-3; d_call: TRBD1; cdr3_aa: ASSPRGIIQETQY
j_call: TRBJ2-1; cdr3_length: 13; v_call: TRBV12-3/TRBV12-4; d_call: TRBD2; cdr3_aa: ASSLSSGSRGEQF
j_call: TRBJ2-1; cdr3_length: 13; v_call: TRBV15; d_call: .; cdr3_aa: ATSYEGFSYNEQF
j_call: TRBJ2-7; cdr3_length: 12; v_call: TRBV7-2; d_call: .; cdr3_aa: ASSSPGAAYEQY
j_call: TRBJ2-6; cdr3_length: 16; v_call: TRBV6-1; d_call: TRBD1; cdr3_aa: ASRRMPRQGSGANVLT
j_call: TRBJ2-4; cdr3_length: 14; v_call: TRBV20-1; d_call: .; cdr3_aa: SARGVYGPVEDIQY
j_call: TRBJ1-4; cdr3_length: 12; v_call: TRBV20-1; d_call: .; cdr3_aa: SATSGGGSEKLF
j_call: TRBJ2-5; cdr3_length: 14; v_call: TRBV15; d_call: .; cdr3_aa: ATSTYLRVGGETQY
j_call: TRBJ1-5; cdr3_length: 15; v_call: TRBV23-1; d_call: TRBD1; cdr3_aa: ASTYPGQGLRNQPQH
j_call: TRBJ2-3; cdr3_length: 14; v_call: TRBV2; d_call: TRBD1; cdr3_aa: ATEWDATGSADTQY
j_call: TRBJ1-2; cdr3_length: 16; v_call: TRBV5-3; d_call: TRBD1; cdr3_aa: ARSLASGQGAHNYGYT
j_call: TRBJ1-6; cdr3_length: 13; v_call: TRBV20-1; d_call: TRBD1; cdr3_aa: SAREPGTGFSPLH
j_call: TRBJ2-6; cdr3_length: 16; v_call: TRBV24-1; d_call: TRBD1; cdr3_aa: ATSDTQGLSSGANVLT
j_call: TRBJ2-7; cdr3_length: 13; v_call: TRBV19; d_call: TRBD1; cdr3_aa: ASSMGTGTGDEQY
j_call: TRBJ1-6; cdr3_length: 16; v_call: TRBV6-1; d_call: .; cdr3_aa: ASSLRNRAELDNSPLH
j_call: TRBJ1-5; cdr3_length: 12; v_call: TRBV7-2; d_call: .; cdr3_aa: ASSFDGLNQPQH